This T cell receptor beta chain was observed in a study of early T cells in non-severe SARS-CoV-2 infection. Per the germline V gene, CDR1 is SGDLS and CDR2 is YYNGEE. Trimming stripped 4 bases from V and 4 bases from J, with 14 bases between. The CDR3 consists of 15 residues. Each CDR3 protein is one row after TCRdb ran MiXCR on the 5' RACE reads. Among about 59,000 distinct CDR3 sequences listed, 13% were seen once. This clonotype was counted only a few times. This TCR was sampled from an adult who was a healthcare worker with PCR-confirmed SARS-CoV-2 infection or an uninfected control (not recorded which). Source: whole blood, taken at baseline. This chain links TRBV9 with TRBJ2-2, with TRBD1 as a possible D gene (5 bases). CDR3 loop: CASSPRADSTGELFF. The CDR3 DNA sequence: TGTGCCAGCAGCCCCAGGGCAGACTCCACCGGGGAGCTGTTTTTT. The full variable domain, completed using reference TRBV9 and TRBJ2-2, is DSGVTQTPKHLITATGQRVTLRCSPRSGDLSVYWYQQSLDQGLQFLIQYYNGEERAKGNILERFSAQQFPDLHSELNLSSLELGDSALYFCASSPRADSTGELFFGEGSRLTVL.